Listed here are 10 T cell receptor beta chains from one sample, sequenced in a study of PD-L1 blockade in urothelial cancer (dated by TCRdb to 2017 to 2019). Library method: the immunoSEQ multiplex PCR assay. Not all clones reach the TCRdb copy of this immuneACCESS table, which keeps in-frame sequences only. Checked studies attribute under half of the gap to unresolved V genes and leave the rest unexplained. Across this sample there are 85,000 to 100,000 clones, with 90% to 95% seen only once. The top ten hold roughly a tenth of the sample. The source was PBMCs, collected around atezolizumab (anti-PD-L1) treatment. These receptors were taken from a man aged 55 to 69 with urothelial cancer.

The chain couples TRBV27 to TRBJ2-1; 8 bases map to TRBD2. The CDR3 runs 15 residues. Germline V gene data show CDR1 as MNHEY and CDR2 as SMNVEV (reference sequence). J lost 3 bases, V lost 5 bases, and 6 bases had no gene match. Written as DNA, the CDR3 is TGTGCCAGCAGTCCACTAGCGGCGTACTACAATGAGCAGTTCTTC. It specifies CASSPLAAYYNEQFF.

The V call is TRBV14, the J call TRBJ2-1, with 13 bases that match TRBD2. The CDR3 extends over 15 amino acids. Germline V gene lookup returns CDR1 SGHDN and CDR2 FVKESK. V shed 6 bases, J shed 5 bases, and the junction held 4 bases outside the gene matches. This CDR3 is CASRLLAGGNNEQFF. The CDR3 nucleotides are TGTGCCAGCAGATTACTAGCGGGAGGGAACAATGAGCAGTTCTTC.

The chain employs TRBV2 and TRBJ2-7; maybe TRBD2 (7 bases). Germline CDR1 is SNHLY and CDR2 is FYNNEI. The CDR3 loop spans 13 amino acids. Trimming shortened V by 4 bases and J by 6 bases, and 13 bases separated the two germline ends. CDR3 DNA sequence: TGTGCCAGCAGTGCCGACGGGGGGCCCGAGCAGTACTTC. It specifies CASSADGGPEQYF.

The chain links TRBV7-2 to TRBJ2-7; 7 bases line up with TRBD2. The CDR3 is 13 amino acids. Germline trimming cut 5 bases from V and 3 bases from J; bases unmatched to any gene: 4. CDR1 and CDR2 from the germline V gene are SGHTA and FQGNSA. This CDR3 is CASSRTSFYEQYF. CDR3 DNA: TGTGCCAGCAGCCGGACTAGTTTCTACGAGCAGTACTTC.

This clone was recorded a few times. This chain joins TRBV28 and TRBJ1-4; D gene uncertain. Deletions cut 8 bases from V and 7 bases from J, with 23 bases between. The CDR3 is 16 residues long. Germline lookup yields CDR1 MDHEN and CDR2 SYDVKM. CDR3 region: CASLPYRGATAEKLFF. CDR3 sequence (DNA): TGTGCCAGCCTACCCTACCGGGGTGCCACAGCTGAAAAACTGTTTTTT.

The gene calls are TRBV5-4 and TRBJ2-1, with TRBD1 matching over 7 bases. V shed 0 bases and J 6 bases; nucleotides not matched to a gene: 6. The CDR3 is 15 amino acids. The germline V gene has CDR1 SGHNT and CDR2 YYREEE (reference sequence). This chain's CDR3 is CASSLGQGKGNEQFF. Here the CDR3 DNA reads TGTGCCAGCAGCTTGGGACAGGGTAAGGGCAATGAGCAGTTCTTC.

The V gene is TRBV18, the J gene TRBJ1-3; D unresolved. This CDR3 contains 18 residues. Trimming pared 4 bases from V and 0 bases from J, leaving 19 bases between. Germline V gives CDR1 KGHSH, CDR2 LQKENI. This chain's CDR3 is CASSQQPGSQISGNTIYF. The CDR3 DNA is TGTGCCAGCTCACAGCAACCGGGGTCCCAAATCTCTGGAAACACCATATATTTT. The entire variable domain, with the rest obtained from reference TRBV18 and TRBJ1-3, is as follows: NAGVMQNPRHLVRRRGQEARLRCSPMKGHSHVYWYRQLPEEGLKFMVYLQKENIIDESGMPKERFSAEFPKEGPSILRIQQVVRGDSAAYFCASSQQPGSQISGNTIYFGEGSWLTVV.

The CDR3 here is CASSLTHILAGAPYEQYF. The CDR3, as DNA: TGTGCCAGCAGCTTAACCCACATACTAGCGGGGGCCCCCTACGAGCAGTACTTC. V usage is TRBV7-2 and J usage is TRBJ2-7; 11 nucleotides align to TRBD2. J lost 2 bases, V lost 2 bases, and 11 bases had no gene match. The CDR3 is made up of 18 amino acids. The germline CDR1 and CDR2 sequences are SGHTA and FQGNSA.

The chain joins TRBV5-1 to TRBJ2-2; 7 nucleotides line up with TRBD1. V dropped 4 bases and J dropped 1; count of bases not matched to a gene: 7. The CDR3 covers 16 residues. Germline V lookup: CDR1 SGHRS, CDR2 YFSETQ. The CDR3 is CASSQTTGRNTGELFF. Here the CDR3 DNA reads TGCGCCAGCAGCCAAACGACAGGGAGGAACACCGGGGAGCTGTTTTTT. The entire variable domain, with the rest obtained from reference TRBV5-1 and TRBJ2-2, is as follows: KAGVTQTPRYLIKTRGQQVTLSCSPISGHRSVSWYQQTPGQGLQFLFEYFSETQRNKGNFPGRFSGRQFSNSRSEMNVSTLELGDSALYLCASSQTTGRNTGELFFGEGSRLTVL.

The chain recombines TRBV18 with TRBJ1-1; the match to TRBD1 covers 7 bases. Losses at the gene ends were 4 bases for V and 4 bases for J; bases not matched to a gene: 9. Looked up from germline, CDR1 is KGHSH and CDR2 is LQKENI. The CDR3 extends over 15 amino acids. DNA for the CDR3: TGTGCCAGCTCACAAACTGAGGGGGCTGTCACTGAAGCTTTCTTT. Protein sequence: CASSQTEGAVTEAFF. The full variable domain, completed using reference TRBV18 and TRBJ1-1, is NAGVMQNPRHLVRRRGQEARLRCSPMKGHSHVYWYRQLPEEGLKFMVYLQKENIIDESGMPKERFSAEFPKEGPSILRIQQVVRGDSAAYFCASSQTEGAVTEAFFGQGTRLTVV.